The sequence of this T cell receptor beta chain was determined in a study of response to subunit inactivated influenza vaccine. The ends lost 4 bases at V and 8 bases at J; junction bases unmatched: 5. The germline V gene encodes CDR1 SGHTA and CDR2 FQGNSA. The CDR3 covers 15 residues. Study outcomes and limitations: The authors put forward the suggestion that each seasonal influenza vaccination may bring in only a limited number of new T cells.

A single record per CDR3 protein comes from TCRdb applying MiXCR to the RT-PCR reads. The data contain a few hundred thousand distinct CDR3 sequences, 9% to 15% of them singletons. Comments on this clonotype: The antigen remains unidentified.

The sequence was collected from a man in his fifties or sixties who received an inactivated influenza vaccine. Source: non-naive T cells sorted from PBMCs, taken approximately 15 days before vaccination. The chain uses TRBV7-2 and TRBJ2-1; 13 bases are shared with TRBD2. The CDR3 nucleotides are TGTGCCAGCAGCTCTGGACTAGCGGGGGCCCATGAGCAGTTCTTC. Protein product: CASSSGLAGAHEQFF.